This T cell receptor (beta chain) stems from a study of vaccination and CD4 T cells after COVID-19. Study summary: Investigators stimulated cells with overlapping spike peptides drawn from SARS-CoV-2, HCoV-NL63, HCoV-OC43 and HCoV-229E.

Whole-study results and caveats: There was no significant change from about 22 to 38 median reactive clonotypes.

A word on this clonotype: Antigen: not known.

V was cut by 1 base and J by 4 bases, with 7 bases left in between. The CDR3 is 13 residues long. Germline loops: CDR1 SGHTA, CDR2 FQGTGA. Sequenced with the Oncomine TCR Beta short-read assay was DNA taken from cultured CD4+ T cells. TCRdb fed the PCR reads into MiXCR, producing one record per CDR3 protein. The data contain 9,000 to 10,000 distinct CDR3 sequences, under 60% of them singletons. Treatment here: approximately 9-day PBMC culture with coronavirus spike peptide pools or control peptides (ViraFEST assay). This sequence joins TRBV7-3 and TRBJ1-1, with D perhaps matching TRBD1 (5 bases). This TCR came from a human donor who had recovered from COVID-19. The sequenced sample was CD4+ T cells from blood, cultured in vitro. Here the CDR3 DNA reads TGTGCCAGCAGCTTAAGACAGAGCACTGAAGCTTTCTTT. Translation gives CASSLRQSTEAFF.